This is a list of T cell receptor beta chains from one sample in a study of response to subunit inactivated influenza vaccine. One entry per CDR3 protein, called by TCRdb with MiXCR from the RT-PCR reads. The sample shows 630,000 or so distinct CDR3 sequences, around 14% of them seen only once. The sequenced sample was PBMCs from blood, obtained 11 to 12 days after vaccination. All receptors come from a man aged 50-60 years who received an inactivated influenza vaccine. The CDR3 runs from the conserved cysteine through the conserved F or W.

v_call cdr3_aa
TRBV5-1 CASSSGYSNQPQHF
TRBV7-8 CASSFRARTAFF
TRBV10-3 CAISDNRGTSHYGYTF
TRBV29-1 CSVGTRGQTPLYEQYF
TRBV5-5 CASSLYLLAGSENIQYF
TRBV3-1 CASSQGTNQRHEQFF
TRBV30 CAWSPLMGTYEQYF
TRBV12-3/TRBV12-4 CASSTRTSQETQYF
TRBV20-1 CSAGQGPGYEQYF
TRBV20-1 CSARRTESMNTEAFF
TRBV7-6 CASSLAPTPGQGTDTQYF
TRBV15 CATSSGLAVGTGELFF
TRBV4-1 CASSLTSGGWPDTQYF
TRBV6-2/TRBV6-3 CASSPNDSNSPLHF
TRBV12-3/TRBV12-4 CASSTGLAAIYGGELFF
TRBV24-1 CATSDRTEITDTQYF
TRBV20-1 CSTKKDRGLREQYF
TRBV5-1 CASSRFMGSGETQYF
TRBV6-4 CASSETSGAADTQYF
TRBV5-1 CASSHLIRRGPDTQYF
TRBV7-2 CASSLALGLAGEQGAFF
TRBV6-1 CASRTPWTGEYGTEAFF
TRBV6-5 CASSYSWTSGNTGELFF
TRBV7-6 CASSLDTEGASSYEQYF
TRBV10-3 CAISGRARVGNEQFF
TRBV20-1 CSAQPGTVNQPQHF
TRBV6-1 CASSEQTTRGETQYF
TRBV10-3 CAISPGQGRGYQETQYF
TRBV20-1 CSAGDVQPQHF
TRBV29-1 CSVRGSGANVLTF
TRBV7-2 CASSERGGNEQYF
TRBV12-3/TRBV12-4 CASSIRDRGEAFF
TRBV18 CASSPIITGHRVAQYF
TRBV4-1 CASSHPGTTTVSGTQYF
TRBV14 CASSQTATNYGYTF
TRBV6-5 CASTEKGYETQYF